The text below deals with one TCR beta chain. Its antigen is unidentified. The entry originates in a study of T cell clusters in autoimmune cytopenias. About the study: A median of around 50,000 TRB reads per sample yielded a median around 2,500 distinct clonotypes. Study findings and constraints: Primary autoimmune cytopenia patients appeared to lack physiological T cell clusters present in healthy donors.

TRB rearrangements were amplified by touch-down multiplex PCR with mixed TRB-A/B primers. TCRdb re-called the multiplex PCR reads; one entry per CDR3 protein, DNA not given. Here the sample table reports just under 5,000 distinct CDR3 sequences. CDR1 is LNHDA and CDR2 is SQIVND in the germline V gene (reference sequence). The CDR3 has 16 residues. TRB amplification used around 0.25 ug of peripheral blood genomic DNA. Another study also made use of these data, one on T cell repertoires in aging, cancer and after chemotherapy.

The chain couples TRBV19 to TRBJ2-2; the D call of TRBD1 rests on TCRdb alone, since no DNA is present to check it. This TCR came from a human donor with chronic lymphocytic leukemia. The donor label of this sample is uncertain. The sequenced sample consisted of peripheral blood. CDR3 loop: CASTRFRGGGAGELFF.